This T cell receptor beta chain derives from a study of control samples from healthy donors and cancer patients. This clone was counted a few times. Here immunoSEQ multiplex PCR was the method, and the copy in TCRdb shows in-frame clones only, minus some. The sample holds fewer than 95,000 clones, more than 75% seen once. Germline CDR1 reads KGHDR; CDR2 reads SFDVKD. With 3 bases removed from V and 2 bases from J, the gap between germline ends came to 9 bases. The CDR3 has 14 amino acids. The chain uses TRBV24-1 and TRBJ2-5; no clear D. The receptor was isolated from a woman aged 40 to 50 in good health. Input material: blood. This CDR3 reads CATSDNGFQETQYF. The DNA of the CDR3 is TGTGCCACCAGTGATAATGGGTTTCAAGAGACCCAGTACTTC.